Ten or more counts support the clone carrying this T cell receptor beta chain. These data are taken from a study of blood T cell repertoires in COVID-19. Study summary: From the United States, Italy and Spain came samples of acute and convalescent COVID-19. Sample material is recorded as cDNA or gDNA derived from T cells, B-cell-depleted T cells, or PBMCs.

The authors' processing: Amplification from reference gene primers served as the basis for estimated nucleated cell counts. The method was immunoSEQ multiplex PCR; TCRdb's version includes in-frame clones alone and lacks a portion of them. The V and J calls and the clone size are those of that table, but D and trimming were determined from the DNA. The sample has 100,000 to 150,000 clones, roughly three quarters seen once. The CDR3 spans 12 residues. Germline V gives CDR1 LNHNV, CDR2 YYDKDF (reference sequence). V lost 7 bases to trimming and J lost 8 bases; unmatched junction nucleotides: 6. The origin of this receptor is a man aged 35-49 years with active or convalescent COVID-19. Sequences were obtained from peripheral blood. This sequence joins TRBV15 and TRBJ1-2, with TRBD1 identical over 8 bases. In nucleotides, the CDR3 is TGTGCCACCACGACGACAGGGGAAGGCTACACCTTC. Its protein product is CATTTTGEGYTF.